One and the same sample provided the 31 T cell receptor beta chains below, sequenced in a study of T cells after posttransplantation cyclophosphamide. Control samples came 1 year after myeloablative marrow transplants with methotrexate plus calcineurin inhibitor. Sequencing was performed with immunoSEQ multiplex PCR; in TCRdb, only in-frame clones are kept and a portion is missing. The sample consists of about 4,700 clones, 73% of them appearing once. This specimen consisted of PBMCs, obtained roughly 340 days after allogeneic stem cell transplant with calcineurin inhibitor and methotrexate. The source of these receptors is a female patient in her fifties who received an allogeneic stem cell transplant from an unrelated donor, was CMV-positive, and had acute and chronic GVHD. The graft donor may account for some of the T cells.

The chain couples TRBV19 to TRBJ2-5; 8 nucleotides align to TRBD2. The end of the DNA is better explained by TRBJ2-7, so the J call may be wrong. Germline V lookup: CDR1 LNHDA, CDR2 SQIVND (reference sequence). The CDR3 is 14 residues long. The CDR3 nucleotides read TGTGCCAGTACCTCCGGCGGGAGGTCCTACGAGCAGTACTTC. As protein: CASTSGGRSYEQYF.

The chain employs TRBV4-2 and TRBJ1-2; TRBD1 aligns across 8 bases. V gave up 1 base and J gave up 4 bases; unmatched junction bases: 14. This CDR3 region has 18 residues. The germline gives CDR1 LGHNA, CDR2 YNFKEQ. CDR3 residues: CASSQGRQGQRRGYGYTF. The DNA for the CDR3 is TGTGCCAGCAGCCAAGGTAGACAGGGGCAAAGACGCGGCTATGGCTACACCTTC.

The rearrangement joins TRBV6-1 to TRBJ2-7, with a possible D match to TRBD1 (6 bases). With 6 bases removed from V and 0 bases from J, the gap between germline ends came to 15 bases. Germline lookup yields CDR1 MNHNS and CDR2 SASEGT. The CDR3 is 15 residues long. CDR3 amino acids: CASREQTGSSYEQYF. CDR3 in DNA: TGTGCCAGCAGGGAACAGACAGGTAGCTCCTACGAGCAGTACTTC.

The chain carries TRBV5-1 and TRBJ2-5; 11 nucleotides agree with TRBD2. CDR3 length: 17 amino acids. The V and J ends lost 4 bases and 4 bases, in that order; junction bases with no gene match: 12. From germline, CDR1 is SGHRS and CDR2 YFSETQ. The DNA for the CDR3 is TGCGCCAGCAGCCGAAGGGTCCTAGCGGGAGGAGGAGAGACCCAGTACTTC. It encodes CASSRRVLAGGGETQYF.

V is TRBV30 and J is TRBJ1-5; D is unresolved. V lost 3 bases to trimming and J lost 2 bases, with 8 bases between them. Germline CDR1 reads GTSNPN; CDR2 reads SVGIG (reference sequence). The CDR3 runs to 13 residues. Written as DNA, the CDR3 is TGTGCCTGGAGCATAAGCGGCAATCAGCCCCAGCATTTT. Translating gives CAWSISGNQPQHF.

This chain uses TRBV27 with TRBJ2-5; D is possibly TRBD2 (5 bases). Near its end, the DNA agrees better with TRBJ2-7, so the J call may be wrong. This CDR3 is built from 14 residues. Looked up from germline, CDR1 is MNHEY and CDR2 is SMNVEV (reference sequence). The CDR3 DNA follows: TGTGCCAGCAGTTTAAGCGGCCTAACCTACGAGCAGTACTTC. Its protein product is CASSLSGLTYEQYF.

The chain is built from TRBV6-6 and TRBJ1-1; TRBD1 agrees at 9 bases. The CDR3 runs to 13 residues. Unmatched junction bases numbered 8, after V lost 7 bases and J lost 8 bases. Germline V gives CDR1 MNHNY, CDR2 SVGAGI (reference sequence). CDR3 in amino acids: CASNRGPDREAFF. CDR3 DNA sequence: TGTGCCAGCAACAGGGGGCCGGATCGGGAAGCTTTCTTT.

This sequence joins TRBV5-1 and TRBJ2-6; 11 bases are shared with TRBD1. Germline trimming cut 6 bases from V and 3 bases from J; bases unmatched to any gene: 11. Germline lookup yields CDR1 SGHRS and CDR2 YFSETQ. This CDR3 contains 18 residues. CDR3 sequence: CASNPAGQGVNGANVLTF. The CDR3 region has the DNA TGCGCCAGCAACCCGGCGGGACAGGGGGTAAATGGGGCCAACGTCCTGACTTTC.

The J gene is TRBJ2-1, the V gene TRBV7-8; 8 bases align to TRBD2. V lost 2 bases to trimming and J lost 8 bases; unmatched junction nucleotides: 8. CDR3 length: 15 residues. The germline gives CDR1 SGHVS, CDR2 FQNEAQ. The CDR3 reads CASSLRGREEDEQFF. The DNA for the CDR3 is TGTGCCAGCAGCTTAAGAGGGCGGGAGGAGGATGAGCAGTTCTTC.

This clone is categorized as medium-sized. The chain joins TRBV28 to TRBJ1-1; D gene ambiguous. Per the germline V gene, CDR1 is MDHEN and CDR2 is SYDVKM. The CDR3 contains 15 residues. V gave up 6 bases and J gave up 0 bases, with 14 bases separating them. The CDR3 sequence is CASSWTDFMNTEAFF. In DNA form, the CDR3 reads TGTGCCAGCAGCTGGACGGACTTCATGAACACTGAAGCTTTCTTT.

This chain joins TRBV29-1 and TRBJ2-2; possible D gene TRBD2, 6 bases. The germline CDR1 and CDR2 sequences are SQVTM and ANQGSEA. The CDR3 consists of 13 residues. Trimming left V 4 bases short and J 1 base short, with 7 bases between. The CDR3 protein is CSVARENTGELFF. Written as DNA, the CDR3 is TGCAGCGTTGCGCGGGAGAACACCGGGGAGCTGTTTTTT.

The chain is built from TRBV2 and TRBJ1-4; D is uncertain. Trimming removed 6 bases at V and 2 bases at J, with 10 bases between. The CDR3 has 14 residues. Germline V gene lookup returns CDR1 SNHLY and CDR2 FYNNEI. DNA for the CDR3: TGTGCCAGCAGGCTGACAAGCACTAATGAAAAACTGTTTTTT. This sequence encodes CASRLTSTNEKLFF.

CDR3 loop: CASSFSGSGDTQYF. The CDR3 DNA follows: TGTGCCAGCAGCTTCAGCGGGAGTGGCGATACGCAGTATTTT. The genes are TRBV7-9 and TRBJ2-3; 8 bases are a match to TRBD2. V lost 3 bases to trimming and J lost 6 bases; unmatched junction nucleotides: 5. CDR3 length: 14 amino acids. CDR1 and CDR2 (germline): SEHNR, FQNEAQ (reference sequence).

The chain joins TRBV27 to TRBJ2-3; 8 bases agree with TRBD2. V lost 5 bases and J lost 10; bases outside the gene matches: 14. The CDR3 runs to 15 residues. Per the germline V gene, CDR1 is MNHEY and CDR2 is SMNVEV (reference sequence). In DNA, the CDR3 is TGTGCCAGCAGTCCCCCAGGGATAGCGGGAACTGCGCAGTATTTT. Residues: CASSPPGIAGTAQYF.

Of note for this clone: The same CDR3 also results from other DNA sequences found in this sample. In DNA, the CDR3 is TGTGCCAGCAGCCCGACTGGGTACGAGCAGTACTTC. As protein: CASSPTGYEQYF. The chain uses TRBV9 and TRBJ2-7; D not certain. The CDR3 is 12 residues long. Germline V gene data show CDR1 as SGDLS and CDR2 as YYNGEE. Trimming removed 4 bases from V and 4 bases from J, with 9 bases in between.

As for this clone: A far larger clone is off by one base, so a read error is likely. Different DNA sequences within this sample yield the same CDR3. The chain recombines TRBV27 with TRBJ2-2; possibly TRBD1 for D (5 bases). The CDR3 has 14 residues. The V end lost 3 bases, the J end lost 7 bases, and 12 bases lay between the germline ends. Germline loops: CDR1 MNHEY, CDR2 SMNVEV (reference sequence). CDR3 nucleotides: TGTGCCAGCAGTTTCCCTGGGGCCCTCGGGGAGCTGTTTTTT. Its translation is CASSFPGALGELFF.

The J gene is TRBJ2-1, the V gene TRBV6-5, with 7 positions matching TRBD1. V gave up 6 bases and J gave up 6 bases; unmatched junction bases: 11. CDR3 size: 15 residues. The germline V gene encodes CDR1 MNHEY and CDR2 SVGAGI. The CDR3 nucleotides read TGTGCCAGCAGCCCCGGGACAGCTGCCGTCAATGAGCAGTTCTTC. It is translated as CASSPGTAAVNEQFF.

The chain joins TRBV5-6 to TRBJ2-7, with 8 bases lining up with TRBD1. The germline V gene has CDR1 SGHDT and CDR2 YYEEEE. The J segment lost 3 bases and the V segment lost 3 bases, leaving 5 bases of the junction unmatched. This CDR3 is built from 14 residues. The CDR3 DNA follows: TGTGCCAGCAGCTCCGGACAGGGAGACTACGAGCAGTACTTC. It specifies CASSSGQGDYEQYF.

The rearrangement joins TRBV19 to TRBJ1-1; D is unresolved. The CDR3 sequence is 16 residues long. Germline-derived CDR1 and CDR2 are LNHDA and SQIVND (reference sequence). The germline V and J ends were trimmed by 9 bases and 0 bases, with 20 bases remaining between them. This chain's CDR3 is CASSEGFRTMNTEAFF. For the CDR3, the DNA is TGTGCCAGCAGCGAGGGTTTTAGAACCATGAACACTGAAGCTTTCTTT.

This clone is medium-sized (0.01 to 0.1%) by share. The chain is built from TRBV28 and TRBJ1-4; D gene ambiguous. Germline CDR1 is MDHEN and CDR2 is SYDVKM. The ends were cut back, 6 bases at V and 4 bases at J, with 15 bases in the middle. This CDR3 contains 15 residues. The CDR3 loop reads CASRPLGKGNEKLFF. CDR3 coding DNA: TGTGCCAGCAGACCACTAGGGAAGGGTAATGAAAAACTGTTTTTT.

This clone has more than one count but fewer than ten. This chain links TRBV28 with TRBJ2-1; 8 nucleotides agree with TRBD2. This CDR3 is built from 16 residues. V was pared by 2 bases and J by 7 bases, with 10 bases of the junction left unmatched. Germline CDR1 reads MDHEN; CDR2 reads SYDVKM. The CDR3 DNA reads as TGTGCCAGCAGTTTAGAAGGAGCGGGGGTGGCAAATGAGCAGTTCTTC. Encoded protein: CASSLEGAGVANEQFF.

A few counts support this clone. J is TRBJ2-1 and V is TRBV27; possibly TRBD2 for D (6 bases). V was trimmed by 3 bases and J by 1 base, leaving 7 bases between them. This CDR3 is built from 14 residues. CDR1 MNHEY and CDR2 SMNVEV come from the germline V gene (reference sequence). The CDR3 loop reads CASSFRGSYNEQFF. The CDR3 DNA sequence: TGTGCCAGCAGTTTTCGGGGGTCCTACAATGAGCAGTTCTTC.

J is TRBJ2-3 and V is TRBV7-2, with 8 bases fitting TRBD2. This CDR3 is 17 amino acids long. J was trimmed by 0 bases and V by 1 base; bases with no gene match: 6. CDR1 and CDR2 (germline): SGHTA, FQGNSA. The chain's CDR3 is CASSLGPAGVSTDTQYF. The CDR3, as DNA: TGTGCCAGCAGCTTAGGGCCAGCGGGGGTAAGCACAGATACGCAGTATTTT. Full variable domain (outside the CDR3, taken from reference TRBV7-2 and TRBJ2-3): GAGVSQSPSNKVTEKGKDVELRCDPISGHTALYWYRQSLGQGLEFLIYFQGNSAPDKSGLPSDRFSAERTGGSVSTLTIQRTQQEDSAVYLCASSLGPAGVSTDTQYFGPGTRLTVL.

The rearrangement links TRBV11-3 to TRBJ2-3; tentative D call: TRBD1 (5 bases). Germline V gene sequence: CDR1 SGHNT, CDR2 YENEEA. CDR3 size: 14 residues. The V and J ends lost 6 bases and 1 base respectively, with 11 bases between them. The CDR3 is CASSSGAGTDTQYF. The DNA of the CDR3 is TGTGCCAGCAGTTCTGGGGCTGGCACAGATACGCAGTATTTT.

This clone was detected only a few times. The chain carries TRBV2 and TRBJ2-7, with 11 bases fitting TRBD2. The germline V gene encodes CDR1 SNHLY and CDR2 FYNNEI. The V segment lost 6 bases and the J segment 5 bases; nucleotides outside the gene matches: 9. This CDR3 spans 15 amino acids. The DNA of the CDR3 is TGTGCCAGCAGGGATAGCGGGAGGGCCTATAACGAGCAGTACTTC. As protein: CASRDSGRAYNEQYF.

A single count supports this clone. V usage is TRBV29-1 and J usage is TRBJ2-5; 9 bases line up with TRBD1. The J call may be faulty, since TRBJ2-7 better matches the DNA end. Germline V gene data show CDR1 as SQVTM and CDR2 as ANQGSEA. The CDR3 length is 13 residues. The CDR3 spells CSGTGQGSYEQYF. The CDR3 DNA reads as TGCAGCGGGACGGGACAGGGCTCCTACGAGCAGTACTTC.

The chain carries TRBV7-9 and TRBJ2-6, with 9 bases identical to TRBD1. The CDR3 totals 19 residues. Losses at the gene ends were 4 bases for V and 4 bases for J; bases not matched to a gene: 14. Germline CDR1 reads SEHNR; CDR2 reads FQNEAQ (reference sequence). The CDR3 sequence is CASSSVGQGLLSGANVLTF. In nucleotides, the CDR3 is TGTGCCAGCAGCTCAGTGGGACAGGGCCTTCTTTCCGGGGCCAACGTCCTGACTTTC.

The chain combines TRBV19 with TRBJ2-6; D ambiguous. The CDR3 length is 16 residues. Trimming took off 7 bases at V and 0 bases at J, with 13 bases between the two ends. Germline assignment: CDR1 LNHDA and CDR2 SQIVND (reference sequence). CDR3 protein: CASNWRLTSGANVLTF. CDR3 nucleotides: TGTGCCAGTAATTGGCGGTTAACCTCTGGGGCCAACGTCCTGACTTTC.

This clone was counted once. This sequence joins TRBV10-3 and TRBJ2-1, with a possible D match to TRBD1 (5 bases). CDR1 is ENHRY and CDR2 is SYGVKD in the germline V gene. CDR3 length equals 13 residues. V lost 6 bases and J lost 7, with 13 bases in between. In nucleotides, the CDR3 is TGTGCCATCAGCCCCTCACAGGAAAATGAGCAGTTCTTC. Amino acid sequence: CAISPSQENEQFF.

The chain recombines TRBV5-1 with TRBJ1-6, with D possibly matching TRBD1 (5 bases). The CDR3 length is 14 residues. Germline CDR1 is SGHRS and CDR2 is YFSETQ. Between the trimmed V and J ends, which lost 4 bases and 11 bases, there was a span of 16 bases. CDR3 sequence reads: CASSADWGRTPLHF. DNA of the CDR3: TGCGCCAGCAGCGCCGATTGGGGGAGGACACCCCTCCACTTT.

The chain couples TRBV11-2 to TRBJ1-1; D remains ambiguous. Trimming took 5 bases from V and 3 from J, leaving 4 bases between them. CDR1 and CDR2 (germline): SGHAT, FQNNGV. The length of the CDR3 is 11 residues. The CDR3 sequence is CASSTDTEAFF. In DNA form, the CDR3 reads TGTGCCAGCAGCACTGACACTGAAGCTTTCTTT.